This section outlines one T cell receptor beta chain sequence together with its context. Its antigen is not yet known. Per-base quality was not reported, and no clone a single base away is much larger than it. The record originates from a study of high-grade serous ovarian cancer treatment subgroups (dated by TCRdb to the early 2020s). A note on the overall study: On average, sequencing produced more than 13,000 reads and around 6,900 unique TCR beta rearrangements for each sample. TCR beta repertoires were profiled in patients with high-grade serous ovarian cancer who were grouped, under a laparoscopic triage algorithm, by complete gross resection or by neoadjuvant chemotherapy response. The cohort comprised 30 or so patients: about ten with no residual disease after primary surgery (R0), about ten excellent NACT responders, and about ten poor NACT responders. In total there were approximately 96 samples, since every patient provided one primary tumor sample and two metastatic tumor samples. What the work shows at the level of the full study, not this receptor alone: TCR clonal relatedness was found to be positively correlated with neoantigen level and, by trend, with copy number variation and mutation load derived from whole-genome sequencing. The TCR repertoire analyses centered on CDR3, and CDR1 and CDR2 were not analyzed. Spatial information was not captured by bulk tumor TCR sequencing, so insight into HGSC tumor complexity and diversity was limited. Repertoire similarity between tumors of the same patient ranged about 0.095 to 0.8, whereas almost no similarity was seen between different patients.

Tumor samples were collected prior to definitive surgery or chemotherapy. The MD Anderson Biospecimen Extraction Resource handled genomic DNA extraction, while the MD Anderson Cancer Genomics Laboratory carried out the TCR sequencing. The CDR3, cysteine through phenylalanine, is 15 amino acids long. Only the CDR3 DNA is retained, 45 bases long and in frame from the first base. For CDR1 and CDR2, the germline V gene lists SGHTA and FQGNSA. V ends up 8 bases short and J 3 bases short, with an unmatched junction base count of 9. The 90 tumor samples were subjected to high-throughput TCR profiling using ImmunoSEQ. Turning to the authors' computational methods: Repertoire diversity metrics included richness (unique productive sequences), clonality, evenness and relatedness; Bhattacharyya coefficient assessed similarity between samples. In a sensitivity analysis, TCRs with fewer than two reads were excluded, and consistent conclusions were obtained. Sourced from immuneACCESS, this table was stored by TCRdb with only in-frame sequences that have V and J called. A share of the clones is absent; for the studies checked, an unresolved V gene accounts for under half, and the remainder has no known explanation. The V and J calls and clone size come from that table; D and trimming were worked out from the DNA. This sample has about 18,000 clones in its table, and 75% of those were observed once. The ten largest clones add up to 5.5% to 7% of the sample.

What was sequenced was tumor tissue. This TCR came from a human donor with high-grade serous ovarian cancer. The sequence is built from TRBV7-2 and TRBJ2-1; a stretch of 8 junction bases matches TRBD2. The CDR3 protein is CASRPIAGIYNEQFF. The sequenced DNA: TGTGCCAGCCGCCCCATAGCGGGAATCTACAATGAGCAGTTCTTC.